Listed below are T cell receptor beta chains from one sample, sequenced in a study of blood T cell repertoires in COVID-19. Measured with immunoSEQ multiplex PCR; TCRdb has only the in-frame clones, and not every one. The sample lists about 150,000 clones, 76% occurring once. Material for sequencing was peripheral blood. The receptors shown here come from a woman over 75 with acute or convalescent COVID-19. Each CDR3 is given with its conserved first and last residue. The order of the fields is J gene, clone size, V gene, D gene, CDR3 length, CDR3 DNA, CDR3 protein. A D gene is named only where the DNA matches it firmly. Clone size, where shown, is once, few, many, or a class for clones that have expanded.

j_call: TRBJ1-6
clone_size: few
v_call: TRBV29-1
d_call: TRBD1
cdr3_length: 13
cdr3_nt: TGCAGCGTTGAGGACAGGGTTGGTTCACCCCTCCACTTT
cdr3_aa: CSVEDRVGSPLHF

j_call: TRBJ1-1
clone_size: few
v_call: TRBV3-1/TRBV3-2
d_call: TRBD1
cdr3_length: 17
cdr3_nt: TGTGCCAGCAGCCAAGATAGGACAGGGGGTCCCAACACTGAAGCTTTCTTT
cdr3_aa: CASSQDRTGGPNTEAFF

j_call: TRBJ1-2
clone_size: .
v_call: TRBV19
d_call: .
cdr3_length: 14
cdr3_nt: TGTGCCAGTAGCCGCGCTACAGGATTCTATGGCTACACCTTC
cdr3_aa: CASSRATGFYGYTF

j_call: TRBJ1-6
clone_size: .
v_call: TRBV7-9
d_call: TRBD1
cdr3_length: 15
cdr3_nt: TGTGCCAGCAGCTTGGACAGGGGGGAAAAAAAACCCCTCCACTTT
cdr3_aa: CASSLDRGEKKPLHF

j_call: TRBJ2-6
clone_size: .
v_call: TRBV11-2
d_call: .
cdr3_length: 15
cdr3_nt: TGTGCCAGCAGTTCCGTGCGGCGCGGGGCCAACGTCCTGACTTTC
cdr3_aa: CASSSVRRGANVLTF

j_call: TRBJ1-4
clone_size: .
v_call: TRBV5-6
d_call: .
cdr3_length: 16
cdr3_nt: TGTGCCAGCAGCTTGGCCGCGGCAGGGGTTAATGAAAAACTGTTTTTT
cdr3_aa: CASSLAAAGVNEKLFF

j_call: TRBJ2-4
clone_size: .
v_call: TRBV5-5
d_call: .
cdr3_length: 15
cdr3_nt: TGTGCCAGCAGCCCCTCACAGGGATTGGCAAACATTCAGTACTTC
cdr3_aa: CASSPSQGLANIQYF

j_call: TRBJ2-7
clone_size: .
v_call: TRBV14
d_call: .
cdr3_length: 14
cdr3_nt: TGTGCCAGCAGCCAAGATCAGGGCTGGTCCGAGCAGTACTTC
cdr3_aa: CASSQDQGWSEQYF

j_call: TRBJ1-1
clone_size: once
v_call: TRBV12-3/TRBV12-4
d_call: TRBD1
cdr3_length: 13
cdr3_nt: TGTGCCAGCAGCGTGAGGGGGCGAGGTGAAGCTTTCTTT
cdr3_aa: CASSVRGRGEAFF

j_call: TRBJ1-1
clone_size: .
v_call: TRBV19
d_call: .
cdr3_length: 15
cdr3_nt: TGTGCCAGTAGAATCCACCGGCCCGGGAGGGCTGAAGCTTTCTTT
cdr3_aa: CASRIHRPGRAEAFF

j_call: TRBJ2-1
clone_size: .
v_call: TRBV5-6
d_call: TRBD2
cdr3_length: 16
cdr3_nt: TGTGCCAGCAGCTTTTGGCTAGCGGTCGTGGTCAATGAGCAGTTCTTC
cdr3_aa: CASSFWLAVVVNEQFF

j_call: TRBJ2-2
clone_size: .
v_call: TRBV5-1
d_call: TRBD1
cdr3_length: 15
cdr3_nt: TGCGCCAGCAGCGCTGGGACAGTGAGGACCGGGGAGCTGTTTTTT
cdr3_aa: CASSAGTVRTGELFF

j_call: TRBJ1-2
clone_size: .
v_call: TRBV20-1
d_call: .
cdr3_length: 15
cdr3_nt: TGCAGTGCTAGTATCCGGGAGGGGGTCCTCTATGGCTACACCTTC
cdr3_aa: CSASIREGVLYGYTF

j_call: TRBJ2-7
clone_size: few
v_call: TRBV7-2
d_call: .
cdr3_length: 13
cdr3_nt: TGTGCCAGCAGCTTTAGCGGTGCCTACGAGCAGTACTTC
cdr3_aa: CASSFSGAYEQYF

j_call: TRBJ2-7
clone_size: .
v_call: TRBV4-2
d_call: TRBD2
cdr3_length: 15
cdr3_nt: TGTGCCAGCGCGGCCCGGGGACTAGGCGCCTACGAGCAGTACTTC
cdr3_aa: CASAARGLGAYEQYF

j_call: TRBJ2-7
clone_size: once
v_call: TRBV5-1
d_call: TRBD2
cdr3_length: 16
cdr3_nt: TGCGCCAGCAGCTTGGGGGGGAGCGGGAGGTCGTACGAGCAGTACTTC
cdr3_aa: CASSLGGSGRSYEQYF

j_call: TRBJ2-1
clone_size: .
v_call: TRBV29-1
d_call: TRBD1
cdr3_length: 16
cdr3_nt: TGCAGCGTTGAAGCGCGTGTATCCAGGGGGTACAATGAGCAGTTCTTC
cdr3_aa: CSVEARVSRGYNEQFF